A single sample gave rise to the 11 T cell receptor beta chains below, sequenced in a study of control samples from healthy donors and cancer patients. The data were produced by immunoSEQ multiplex PCR, yet TCRdb's version contains in-frame clones alone and is incomplete. The sample contains about 79,000 clones, approximately 94% of which appear only once. Material: PBMCs. The receptors shown here come from a woman aged 40 to 55 with lung cancer.

About this clone itself: This CDR3 is also generated by other DNA sequences in the sample. The gene calls are TRBV2 and TRBJ1-6; D not resolved. V dropped 7 bases and J dropped 6 bases, with 7 bases sitting between them. The CDR3 has 12 residues. CDR1 and CDR2 from the germline V gene are SNHLY and FYNNEI. The CDR3 loop is CASIEGNSPLHF. CDR3 DNA sequence: TGTGCCAGCATTGAGGGTAATTCACCCCTCCACTTT.

The chain couples TRBV16 to TRBJ1-1; 8 bases map to TRBD1. J gave up 1 base and V 4 bases, and 2 bases lay outside the gene matches. This CDR3 spans 14 amino acids. Looked up from germline, CDR1 is KGHSY and CDR2 is FQNENV. CDR3 nucleotides: TGTGCCAGCAGCCTCGACAGGGGGAACACTGAAGCTTTCTTT. This translates into CASSLDRGNTEAFF. Combining the CDR3 with reference TRBV16 and TRBJ1-1 gives the whole variable domain GEEVAQTPKHLVRGEGQKAKLYCAPIKGHSYVFWYQQVLKNEFKFLISFQNENVFDETGMPKERFSAKCLPNSPCSLEIQATKLEDSAVYFCASSLDRGNTEAFFGQGTRLTVV.

V gene TRBV6-5 combines with J gene TRBJ2-2, with 7 bases identical to TRBD1. V shed 5 bases and J 4 bases; nucleotides not matched to a gene: 7. Germline V gene sequence: CDR1 MNHEY, CDR2 SVGAGI. The CDR3 length is 15 residues. The CDR3 spells CASSRQGFATGELFF. As DNA, the CDR3 is TGTGCCAGCAGTCGACAGGGCTTCGCCACCGGGGAGCTGTTTTTT.

The chain employs TRBV28 and TRBJ2-2, with D possibly TRBD2 on 6 matching bases. CDR3 length: 16 residues. Germline V gives CDR1 MDHEN, CDR2 SYDVKM. Trimming shortened V by 5 bases and J by 2 bases, and 15 bases separated the two germline ends. The CDR3 DNA reads as TGTGCCAGCAGTGCCGGGGGTTACATTAACACCGGGGAGCTGTTTTTT. Protein: CASSAGGYINTGELFF.

The V and J genes are TRBV3-1 (or the pseudogene TRBV3-2) and TRBJ1-4, with a tentative D call TRBD1 (5 bases). CDR3 length: 15 amino acids. V was trimmed by 4 bases and J by 8 bases, leaving 17 bases between them. The germline V gene has CDR1 LGHDT and CDR2 YNNKEL (reference sequence). CDR3 nucleotide sequence: TGTGCCAGCAGCCTCACCGGGACCCTCCAGGAAAAACTGTTTTTT. It is translated as CASSLTGTLQEKLFF.

A single count supports this clone. V is TRBV10-1 and J is TRBJ2-3, with 10 positions matching TRBD2. The CDR3 runs to 15 residues. J gave up 11 bases and V 4 bases, and 12 bases lay outside the gene matches. Per germline, CDR1 WNHNN and CDR2 SYGVQD (reference sequence). The CDR3, as DNA: TGCGCCAGCAGTGGGGTAGCGGGGGGTCGTGTGGGGCAGTATTTT. The encoded protein is CASSGVAGGRVGQYF.

To note about this clone: The DNA is omitted, as the CDR3 cannot be located on it reliably, and the CDR3 follows TCRdb's listing. This chain uses TRBV9 with TRBJ1-2; TRBD1 was called by the table and not checked on the DNA. The CDR3 sequence runs 14 residues, both termini included. In germline, CDR1 is SGDLS, CDR2 YYNGEE. The CDR3 here is CASSVGQGAYGGTF.

This chain uses TRBV6-5 with TRBJ2-5; 9 bases map to TRBD1. Germline V CDR1 and CDR2: MNHEY, SVGAGI. This CDR3 has 14 amino acids. The V and J ends lost 1 base and 4 bases, in that order; junction bases with no gene match: 1. The CDR3 region has the DNA TGTGCCAGCAGTTACTTGACAGGGGGAGAGACCCAGTACTTC. As protein: CASSYLTGGETQYF.

The V gene is TRBV25-1, the J gene TRBJ1-1; 10 nucleotides align to TRBD1. The length of the CDR3 is 16 residues. V gave up 4 bases and J gave up 1 base; unmatched junction bases: 6. Germline CDR1 and CDR2: MGHDK and SYGVNS. The CDR3 protein is CASSGGQGTGNTEAFF. The DNA for the CDR3 is TGTGCCAGCAGTGGGGGACAGGGGACGGGGAACACTGAAGCTTTCTTT.

This rearrangement joins TRBV4-1 to TRBJ2-2; no clear D. CDR3 size: 14 residues. Germline CDR1 reads MGHRA; CDR2 reads YSYEKL. V was trimmed by 2 bases and J by 1 base, leaving 5 bases between them. The CDR3 coding sequence is TGCGCCAGCAGCCAACTGAAGAACACCGGGGAGCTGTTTTTT. As protein: CASSQLKNTGELFF.

The J gene is TRBJ1-1, the V gene TRBV12-5; D not certain. The CDR3 length is 17 residues. Between the trimmed V and J ends, which lost 2 bases and 0 bases, there was a span of 16 bases. Germline V lookup: CDR1 LGHNT, CDR2 FRNRAP. CDR3 amino acids: CASGLTPRAGMNTEAFF. In nucleotides, the CDR3 is TGTGCTAGTGGTTTGACCCCCCGGGCAGGAATGAACACTGAAGCTTTCTTT. Filled out from reference TRBV12-5 and TRBJ1-1, the complete variable domain reads DARVTQTPRHKVTEMGQEVTMRCQPILGHNTVFWYRQTMMQGLELLAYFRNRAPLDDSGMPKDRFSAEMPDATLATLKIQPSEPRDSAVYFCASGLTPRAGMNTEAFFGQGTRLTVV.